A selection of T cell receptor beta chains follows, all from one sample in a study of STAT5B mutations in CD4+ large granular lymphocyte leukemia. Using immunoSEQ multiplex PCR, the repertoire was profiled, and TCRdb retains in-frame clones only, with some absent. The table lists some 34,000 clones, 75% to 85% of them singletons. The sample comprised CD4+ T cells from blood buffy coats. These TCRs come from a human donor in good health. The CDR3 runs from the conserved cysteine through the conserved F or W. A D gene is named only where the DNA matches it firmly. Part of the rows lack a size; the others show once, few, many or a class for expanded clones.

d_call	v_call	clone_size	j_call	cdr3_aa	cdr3_nt
TRBD1	TRBV19	few	TRBJ1-2	CASRGQGSYGYTF	TGTGCCAGTAGGGGACAGGGGAGCTATGGCTACACCTTC
TRBD1	TRBV28	NA	TRBJ1-1	CASSYTDRRNTEAFF	TGTGCCAGCAGTTATACGGACAGGAGGAACACTGAAGCTTTCTTT
TRBD1	TRBV28	NA	TRBJ1-1	CASSPQPGTVRFEAFF	TGTGCCAGCAGTCCCCAGCCTGGGACAGTGAGATTCGAAGCTTTCTTT
NA	TRBV11-2	NA	TRBJ1-1	CASSLAGPHGGAFF	TGTGCCAGCAGCTTAGCGGGACCCCACGGCGGAGCTTTCTTT
TRBD1	TRBV5-1	NA	TRBJ2-5	CASSRIQGGGETQYF	TGCGCCAGCAGTCGGATACAGGGGGGAGGCGAGACCCAGTACTTC
NA	TRBV15	NA	TRBJ1-3	CATSRESSGNTIYF	TGTGCCACCAGCAGAGAGAGCTCTGGAAACACCATATATTTT
TRBD1	TRBV4-1	NA	TRBJ2-4	CASSHTSGGLGAKNIQYF	TGCGCCAGCAGCCACACATCAGGGGGCCTGGGGGCCAAAAACATTCAGTACTTC
NA	TRBV27	NA	TRBJ2-1	CASRRPRSSYNEQFF	TGTGCCAGCCGAAGGCCGCGGAGCTCCTACAATGAGCAGTTCTTC
NA	TRBV7-2	NA	TRBJ2-7	CASSLSPPGLLGPNEQYF	TGTGCCAGCAGCTTAAGTCCCCCCGGACTGCTCGGCCCAAACGAGCAGTACTTC
TRBD2	TRBV19	NA	TRBJ2-1	CASSIADASGIRGNEQFF	TGTGCCAGTAGTATAGCTGACGCAAGCGGGATAAGAGGGAATGAGCAGTTCTTC
NA	TRBV9	NA	TRBJ1-5	CASTQTGDSNQPQHF	TGTGCCAGCACCCAGACGGGGGATAGCAATCAGCCCCAGCATTTT
TRBD1	TRBV19	NA	TRBJ2-2	CASRRTGQNTGELFF	TGTGCCAGTAGAAGGACAGGGCAGAACACCGGGGAGCTGTTTTTT
TRBD1	TRBV7-2	NA	TRBJ2-7	CASSLDAGGSLYEQYF	TGTGCCAGCAGCTTAGACGCAGGGGGAAGTTTGTACGAGCAGTACTTC
NA	TRBV6-6	NA	TRBJ2-7	CASSRLGYEQYF	TGTGCCAGCAGTAGACTCGGCTACGAGCAGTACTTC
NA	TRBV18	once	TRBJ1-2	CASSSGDNYGYTF	TGTGCCAGCTCTTCAGGGGATAACTATGGCTACACCTTC
NA	TRBV7-8	NA	TRBJ2-7	CASSLAVTGGVEQYF	TGTGCCAGCAGCTTAGCCGTGACAGGCGGGGTCGAGCAGTACTTC